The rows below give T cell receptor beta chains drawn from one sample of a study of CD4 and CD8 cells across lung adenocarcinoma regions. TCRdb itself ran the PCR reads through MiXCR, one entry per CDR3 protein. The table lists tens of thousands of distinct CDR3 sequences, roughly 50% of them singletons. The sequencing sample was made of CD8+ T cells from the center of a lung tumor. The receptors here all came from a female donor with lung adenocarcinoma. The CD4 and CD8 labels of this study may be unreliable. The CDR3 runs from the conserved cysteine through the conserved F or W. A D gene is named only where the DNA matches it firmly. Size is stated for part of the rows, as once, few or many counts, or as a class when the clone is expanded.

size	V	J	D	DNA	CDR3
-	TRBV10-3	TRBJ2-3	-	TGTGCCATCAGTGCGGGGGCGGGAGCGGAAAATACTCAGTATTTT	CAISAGAGAENTQYF
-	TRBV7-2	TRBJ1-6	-	TGTGCCAGCAGCTCCAAAGCGGGGACAAGCTCCTACGAGCAGTACTTT	CASSSKAGTSSYEQYF
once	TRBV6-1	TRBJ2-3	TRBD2	TGTGCCAGCAGTGAATACGGTCTAGCGGGATATTTGGATACGCAGTATTTT	CASSEYGLAGYLDTQYF
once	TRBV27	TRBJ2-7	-	TGTGCCAGCGGGGTGGGAGCTGGACCGAGCTCCTACAATGAGCAGTACTTC	CASGVGAGPSSYNEQYF
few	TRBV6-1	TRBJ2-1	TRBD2	TGTGCCAGCAGTCCCCGGGGTAGCGGGGGGGCCTACAATGAGCAGTTCTTC	CASSPRGSGGAYNEQFF
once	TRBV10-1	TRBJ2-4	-	TGCGCCAGCAGCGGGGCGGGGAGCACAGATACGCAGTATTTC	CASSGAGSTDTQYF
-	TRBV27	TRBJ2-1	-	TGTGCCAGCAGTTTAGCTAGGACCCCCCACAATGAGCAGTTCTTC	CASSLARTPHNEQFF
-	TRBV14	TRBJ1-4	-	TGTGCCAGCAGCCAAGATTGGGGTGAAAAACTGTTTTTT	CASSQDWGEKLFF
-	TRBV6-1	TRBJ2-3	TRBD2	TGTGCCAGCAGTGATCTAGCGGGATCAAGCACAGATACGCAGTATTTT	CASSDLAGSSTDTQYF
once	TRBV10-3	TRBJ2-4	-	TGTGCCGGGCTGGTCCGGGGAGACGAAGACACTCAGTACTTC	CAGLVRGDEDTQYF
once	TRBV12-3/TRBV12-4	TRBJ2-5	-	TGTGCCGGCAGCAGCGCGGGGACCGGGGGCCGTAACCAAGAGACGCAGTACTTC	CAGSSAGTGGRNQETQYF
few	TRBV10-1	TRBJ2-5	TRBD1	TGCGCGGGCAGAGGGGGCTGTGACCAAGAGACCCAGTACTTT	CAGRGGCDQETQYF
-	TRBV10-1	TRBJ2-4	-	TGCGGCAGCAAGGGCAGGCAAGCCAAAGATACGCAGTACTTT	CGSKGRQAKDTQYF
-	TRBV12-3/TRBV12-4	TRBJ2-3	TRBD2	TGTGCCAGCAGTTTCTCCCGGGGGAGGGGCACAGAGGCGCAGTATTTT	CASSFSRGRGTEAQYF
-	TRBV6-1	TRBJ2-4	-	TGTGCCTCGGGGCTGGGAGCCAAAGACATGCAGTACTTT	CASGLGAKDMQYF
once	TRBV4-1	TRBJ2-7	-	TGCGCCAGCAGCCAAGTCCCAGGGAGCGAGCAGTACTTC	CASSQVPGSEQYF